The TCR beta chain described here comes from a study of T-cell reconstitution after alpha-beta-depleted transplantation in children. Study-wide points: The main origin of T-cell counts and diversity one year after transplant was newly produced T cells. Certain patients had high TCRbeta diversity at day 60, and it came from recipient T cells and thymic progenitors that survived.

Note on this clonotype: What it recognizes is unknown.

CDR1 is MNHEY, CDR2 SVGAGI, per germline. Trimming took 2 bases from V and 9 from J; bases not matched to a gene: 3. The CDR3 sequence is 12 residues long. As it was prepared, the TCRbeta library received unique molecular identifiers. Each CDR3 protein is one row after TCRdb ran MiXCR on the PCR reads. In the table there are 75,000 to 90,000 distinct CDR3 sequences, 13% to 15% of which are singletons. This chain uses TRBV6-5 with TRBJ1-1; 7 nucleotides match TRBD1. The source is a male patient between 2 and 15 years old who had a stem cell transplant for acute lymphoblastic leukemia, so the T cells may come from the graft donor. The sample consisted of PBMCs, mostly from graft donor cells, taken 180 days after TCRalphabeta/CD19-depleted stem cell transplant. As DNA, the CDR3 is TGTGCCAGCAGTTACGAGACAGGGCAAGCTTTCTTT. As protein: CASSYETGQAFF.